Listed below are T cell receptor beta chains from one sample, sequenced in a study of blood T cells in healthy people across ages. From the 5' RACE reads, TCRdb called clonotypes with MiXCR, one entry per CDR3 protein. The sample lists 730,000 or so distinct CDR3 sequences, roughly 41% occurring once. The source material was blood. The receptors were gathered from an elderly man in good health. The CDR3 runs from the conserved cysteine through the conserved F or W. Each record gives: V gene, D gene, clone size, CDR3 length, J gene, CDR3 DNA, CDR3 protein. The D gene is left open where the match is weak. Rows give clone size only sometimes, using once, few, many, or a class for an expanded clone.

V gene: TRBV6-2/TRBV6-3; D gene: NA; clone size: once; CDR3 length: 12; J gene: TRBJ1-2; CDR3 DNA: TGTGCCGGCGGCAGCGCTAACTATGGCTACACCTTC; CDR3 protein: CAGGSANYGYTF
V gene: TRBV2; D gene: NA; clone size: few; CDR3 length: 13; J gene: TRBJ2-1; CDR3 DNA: TGTGCCAGCAGTGAGCAGGGGGGCAATGAGCAGTTCTTC; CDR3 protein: CASSEQGGNEQFF
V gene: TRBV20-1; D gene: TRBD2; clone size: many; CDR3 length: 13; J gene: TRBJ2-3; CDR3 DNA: TGCAGTGCTAGCCTAGCGGGATATGATACGCAGTATTTT; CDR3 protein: CSASLAGYDTQYF
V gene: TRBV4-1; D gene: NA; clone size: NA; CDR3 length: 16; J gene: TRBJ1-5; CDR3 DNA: TGCGCCAGCAGCCCGACCACGGCAGGGTTGAATCAGCCCCAGCATTTT; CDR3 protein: CASSPTTAGLNQPQHF
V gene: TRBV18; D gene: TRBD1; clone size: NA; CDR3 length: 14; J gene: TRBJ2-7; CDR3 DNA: TGTGCCAGCTCCCAGGGGGACCCCGGGGTGGAGCAGTACTTC; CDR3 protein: CASSQGDPGVEQYF
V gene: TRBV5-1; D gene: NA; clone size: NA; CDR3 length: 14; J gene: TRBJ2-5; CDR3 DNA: TGCGCCAGCAGGCTAGGATCAGGGACTCAAGAGCAGTACTTC; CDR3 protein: CASRLGSGTQEQYF
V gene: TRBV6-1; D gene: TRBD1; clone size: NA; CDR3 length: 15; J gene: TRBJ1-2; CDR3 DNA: TGTGCCAGCACATCGAAGGGACAGGGCTTCGGAGGCTACACCTTC; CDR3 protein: CASTSKGQGFGGYTF
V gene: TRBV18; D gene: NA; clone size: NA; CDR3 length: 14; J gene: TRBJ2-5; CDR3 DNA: TGTGCCAGCTCACCTAGCAGGGGCCAAGAGACCCAGTACTTC; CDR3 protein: CASSPSRGQETQYF
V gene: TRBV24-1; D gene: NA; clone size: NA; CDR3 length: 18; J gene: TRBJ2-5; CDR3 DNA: TGTGCCACCAGTGACTCCGGTGGGGGCGGGCCATCCCAAGAGACCCAGTACTTC; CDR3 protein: CATSDSGGGGPSQETQYF
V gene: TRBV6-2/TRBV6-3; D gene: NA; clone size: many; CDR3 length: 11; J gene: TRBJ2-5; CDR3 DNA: TGTGCCAGCAGTTACCGGGAGACCCAGTACTTC; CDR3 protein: CASSYRETQYF
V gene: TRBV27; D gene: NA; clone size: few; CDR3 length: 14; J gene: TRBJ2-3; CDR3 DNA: TGTGCCAGCAGGAACAGGGTTAGCACAGATACGCAGTATTTT; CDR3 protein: CASRNRVSTDTQYF
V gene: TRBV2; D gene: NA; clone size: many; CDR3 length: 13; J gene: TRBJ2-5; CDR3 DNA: TGTGCCAGCAGCCGCGAACAGCAAGAGACCCAGTACTTC; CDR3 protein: CASSREQQETQYF
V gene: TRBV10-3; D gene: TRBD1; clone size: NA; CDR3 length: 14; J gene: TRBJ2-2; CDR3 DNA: TGTGCCAACAAGGGGACAGGGGGTTCCGGGGAGCTGTTTTTT; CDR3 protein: CANKGTGGSGELFF
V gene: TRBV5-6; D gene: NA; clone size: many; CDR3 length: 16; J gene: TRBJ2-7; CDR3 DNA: TGTGCCAGCAGCTTGGCGCCGACCGGGAACTCCTACGAGCAGTACTTC; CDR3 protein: CASSLAPTGNSYEQYF
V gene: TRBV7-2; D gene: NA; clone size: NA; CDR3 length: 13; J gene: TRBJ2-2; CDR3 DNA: TGTGCCAGCAACCCGAACGCAGCCGGGGAGCTGTTTTTT; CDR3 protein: CASNPNAAGELFF
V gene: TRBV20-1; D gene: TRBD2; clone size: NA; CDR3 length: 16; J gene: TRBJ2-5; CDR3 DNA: TGCAGTGCTAGGGGGACTAGCGGGGGGCATCAAGAGACCCAGTACTTC; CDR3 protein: CSARGTSGGHQETQYF
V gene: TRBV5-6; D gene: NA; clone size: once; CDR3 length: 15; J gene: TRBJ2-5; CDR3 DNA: TGTGCCAGCAGCTTCAGGGGGGGGGCGGATGAGACCCAGTACTTC; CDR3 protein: CASSFRGGADETQYF
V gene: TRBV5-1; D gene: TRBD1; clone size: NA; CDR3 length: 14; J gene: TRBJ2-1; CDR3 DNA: TGCGCCAGCAGCGGACAGGGGGCCATCAATGAGCAGTTCTTC; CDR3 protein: CASSGQGAINEQFF
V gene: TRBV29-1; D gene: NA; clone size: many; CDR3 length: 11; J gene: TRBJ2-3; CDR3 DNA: TGCAGCACCGGCCGCAGCATTACGCAGTATTTT; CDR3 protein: CSTGRSITQYF
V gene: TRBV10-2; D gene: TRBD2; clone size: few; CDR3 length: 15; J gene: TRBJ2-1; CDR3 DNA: TGCGCCAGCAGCAGCGGGGGGGCCGGGCACAATGAGCAGTTCTTC; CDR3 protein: CASSSGGAGHNEQFF
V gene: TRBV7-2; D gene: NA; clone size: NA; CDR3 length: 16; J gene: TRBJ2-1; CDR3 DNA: TGTGCCAGCAGCTTAGTTGGCAGAAGAATTACCCCGGAGCAGTTCTTC; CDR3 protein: CASSLVGRRITPEQFF
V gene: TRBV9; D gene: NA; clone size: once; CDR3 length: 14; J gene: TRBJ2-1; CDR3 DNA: TGTGCCAGCAGCCCCCGACCCTCGTACAATGAGCAGTTCTTC; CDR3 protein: CASSPRPSYNEQFF
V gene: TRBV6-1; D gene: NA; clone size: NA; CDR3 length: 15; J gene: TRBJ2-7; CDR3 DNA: TGTGCCAGCAGTGAATCTCTCGGGGGGCAAGAGACCCAGTATTTC; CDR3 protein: CASSESLGGQETQYF
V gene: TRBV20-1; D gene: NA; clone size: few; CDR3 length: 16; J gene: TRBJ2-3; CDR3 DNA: TGCAGTGCTAGAGATCACGAGGGGCAGGGGACCGATACGCAGTATTTT; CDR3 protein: CSARDHEGQGTDTQYF
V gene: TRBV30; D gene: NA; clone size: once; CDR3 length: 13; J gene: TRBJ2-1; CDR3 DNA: TGTGCCTGGAGTGGGCAGCCCTACAATGAGCAGTTCTTC; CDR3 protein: CAWSGQPYNEQFF
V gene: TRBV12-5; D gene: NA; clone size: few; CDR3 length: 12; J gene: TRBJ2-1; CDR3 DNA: TGTGCTAGTGGTACCGAGGGCTATGAGCAGTTCTTC; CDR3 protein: CASGTEGYEQFF
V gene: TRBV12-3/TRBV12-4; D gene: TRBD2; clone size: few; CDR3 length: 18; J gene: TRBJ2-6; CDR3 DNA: TGTGCCAGCAGTTTAGTTAGCGGGAGGGCCACTGGGGCCAACGTCCTGACTTTC; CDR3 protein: CASSLVSGRATGANVLTF
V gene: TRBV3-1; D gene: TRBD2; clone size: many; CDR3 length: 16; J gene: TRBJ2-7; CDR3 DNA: TGTGCCAGCAGCCGATTCCTACGGGGGGGTTCCTACGAGCAGTACTTC; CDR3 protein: CASSRFLRGGSYEQYF
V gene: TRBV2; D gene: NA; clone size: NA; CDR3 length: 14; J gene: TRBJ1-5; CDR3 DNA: TGTGCCAGCAGTGACAGGGCTAGCAATCAGCCCCAGCATTTT; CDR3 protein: CASSDRASNQPQHF
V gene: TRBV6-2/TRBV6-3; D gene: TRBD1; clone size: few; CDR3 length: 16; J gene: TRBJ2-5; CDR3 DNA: TGTGCCAGCAGTTATGAGGCAGGGGGCTTTCTAGAGACCCAGTACTTC; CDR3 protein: CASSYEAGGFLETQYF
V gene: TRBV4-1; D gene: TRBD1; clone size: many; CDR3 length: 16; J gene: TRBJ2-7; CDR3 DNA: TGCGCCAGCAGCCAAGTCCCTGGACAGGGTATGTACGAGCAGTACTTC; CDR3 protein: CASSQVPGQGMYEQYF
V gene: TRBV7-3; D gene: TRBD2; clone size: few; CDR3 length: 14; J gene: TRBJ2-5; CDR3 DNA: TGTGCCAGCAGCTTAAGCGGGAGACGCGAGACCCAGTACTTC; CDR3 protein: CASSLSGRRETQYF
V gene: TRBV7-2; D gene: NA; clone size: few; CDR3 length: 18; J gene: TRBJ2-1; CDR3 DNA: TGTGCCAGCAGCCTCAAAATCTCCGGGACTCTTGCCTACAATGAGCAGTTCTTC; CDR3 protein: CASSLKISGTLAYNEQFF
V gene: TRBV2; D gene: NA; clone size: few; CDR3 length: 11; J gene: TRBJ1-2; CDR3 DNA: TGTGCCAGCGGGGAGCTCTATGGCTACACCTTC; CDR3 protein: CASGELYGYTF
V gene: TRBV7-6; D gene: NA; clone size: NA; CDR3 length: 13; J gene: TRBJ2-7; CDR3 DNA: TGTGCCAGCAGCTTACAGGTGGACTACGAGCAGTACTTC; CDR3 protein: CASSLQVDYEQYF
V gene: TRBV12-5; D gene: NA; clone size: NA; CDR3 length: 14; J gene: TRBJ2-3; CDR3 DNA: TGTGCTAGTGGTTCCGAGACAGTGCAAGATACGCAGTATTTT; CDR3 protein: CASGSETVQDTQYF
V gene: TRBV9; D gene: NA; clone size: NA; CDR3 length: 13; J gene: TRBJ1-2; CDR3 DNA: TGTGCCAGCAGCGTAGCGGGGGACTATGGCTACACCTTC; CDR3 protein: CASSVAGDYGYTF
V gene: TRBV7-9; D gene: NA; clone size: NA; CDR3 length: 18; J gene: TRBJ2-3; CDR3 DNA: TGTGCCAGCAGCCGCCTCAAGAGGACAGCTTTCTTACTAGATACGCAGTATTTT; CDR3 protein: CASSRLKRTAFLLDTQYF
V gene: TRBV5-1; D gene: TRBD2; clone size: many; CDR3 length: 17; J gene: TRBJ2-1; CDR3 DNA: TGCGCCAGCAGCTTGGCCGGAACTAGCGGGAGTAGGGATGAGCAGTTCTTC; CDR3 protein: CASSLAGTSGSRDEQFF
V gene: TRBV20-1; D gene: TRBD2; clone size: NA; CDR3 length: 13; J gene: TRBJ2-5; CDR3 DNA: TGCAGTGCTAGAGGACTAGCGGCAGAGACCCAGTACTTC; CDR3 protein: CSARGLAAETQYF
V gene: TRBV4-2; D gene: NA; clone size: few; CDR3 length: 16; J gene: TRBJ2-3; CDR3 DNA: TGCGCCAGCAGCCGAGATACGGCTAGCGGCACAGATACGCAGTATTTT; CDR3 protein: CASSRDTASGTDTQYF
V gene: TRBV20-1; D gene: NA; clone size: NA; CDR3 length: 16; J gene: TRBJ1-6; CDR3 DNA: TGCAGTGCTACCAACTGGGGGAGGGGGTATAATTCACCCCTCCACTTT; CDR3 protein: CSATNWGRGYNSPLHF
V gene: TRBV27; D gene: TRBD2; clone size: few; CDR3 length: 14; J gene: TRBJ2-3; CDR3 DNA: TGTGCCAGCAGCGACGGGGGGGCGGGAGATACGCAGTATTTT; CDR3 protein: CASSDGGAGDTQYF
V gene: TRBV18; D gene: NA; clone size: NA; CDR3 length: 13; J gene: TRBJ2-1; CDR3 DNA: TGTGCCAGCTCACCAGGGTTGGGAGGTGAGCAGTTCTTC; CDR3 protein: CASSPGLGGEQFF
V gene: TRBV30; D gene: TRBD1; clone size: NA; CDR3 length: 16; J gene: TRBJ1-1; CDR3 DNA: TGTGCCTGGAACTCCGGGACAGGGAAATTGAACACTGAAGCTTTCTTT; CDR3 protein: CAWNSGTGKLNTEAFF
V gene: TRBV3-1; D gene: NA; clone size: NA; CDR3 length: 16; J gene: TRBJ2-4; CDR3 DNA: TGTGCCAGCAGCCAGGGCATACCCTTAGCCAAAAACATTCAGTACTTC; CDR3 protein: CASSQGIPLAKNIQYF
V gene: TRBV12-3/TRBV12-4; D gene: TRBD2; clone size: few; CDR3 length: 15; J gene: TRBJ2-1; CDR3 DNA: TGTGCCAGCAGTTTAGAAGGAGCGGGAGGCAATGAGCAGTTCTTC; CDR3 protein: CASSLEGAGGNEQFF
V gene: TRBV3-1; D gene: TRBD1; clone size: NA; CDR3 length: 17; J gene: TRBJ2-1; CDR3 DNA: TGTGCCAGCAGCCAAGGCCGAAACAGGGGGAGGTACAATGAGCAGTTCTTC; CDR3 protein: CASSQGRNRGRYNEQFF
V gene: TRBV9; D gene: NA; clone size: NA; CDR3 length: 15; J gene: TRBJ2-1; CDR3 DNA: TGTGCCAGCAGCGTAGCTAAGGGATCTAACAATGAGCAGTTCTTC; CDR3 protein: CASSVAKGSNNEQFF
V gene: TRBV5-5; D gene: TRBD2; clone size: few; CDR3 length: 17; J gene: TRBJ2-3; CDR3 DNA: TGTGCCAGCAGCCCTGGGGTAGCGGGGCCAGGCACAGATACGCAGTATTTT; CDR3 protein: CASSPGVAGPGTDTQYF
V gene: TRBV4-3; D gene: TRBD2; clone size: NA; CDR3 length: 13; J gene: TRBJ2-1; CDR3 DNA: TGCGCCAGCAGCCAAGATAAAGTAGCGGGGCAGTTCTTC; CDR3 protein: CASSQDKVAGQFF
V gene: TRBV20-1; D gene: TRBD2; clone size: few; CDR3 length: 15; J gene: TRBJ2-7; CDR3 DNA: TGCAGTGCCCCCAGCGGGACGGGAGAAGTCTACGAGCAGTACTTC; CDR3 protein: CSAPSGTGEVYEQYF
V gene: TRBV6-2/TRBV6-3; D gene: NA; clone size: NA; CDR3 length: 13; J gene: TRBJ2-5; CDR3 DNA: TGTGCCAGCAGTTTCTTAACTACCCTGCCCGCGTACTTC; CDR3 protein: CASSFLTTLPAYF
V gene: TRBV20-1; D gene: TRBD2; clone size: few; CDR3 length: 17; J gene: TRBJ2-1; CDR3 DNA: TGCAGTGCGCCCGATCGGACTAGCGGGAGCTCCTACAATGAGCAGTTCTTC; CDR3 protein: CSAPDRTSGSSYNEQFF
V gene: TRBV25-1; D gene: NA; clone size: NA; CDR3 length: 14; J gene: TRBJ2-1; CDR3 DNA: TGTGCCAGCAGTGAGTGGGGTCAACACAATGAGCAGTTCTTC; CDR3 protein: CASSEWGQHNEQFF
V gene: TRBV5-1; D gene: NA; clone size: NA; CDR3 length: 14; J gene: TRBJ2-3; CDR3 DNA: TGCGCCAGCAGCTTGGATGGGGTAGCAGATACGCGGTATTTT; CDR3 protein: CASSLDGVADTRYF
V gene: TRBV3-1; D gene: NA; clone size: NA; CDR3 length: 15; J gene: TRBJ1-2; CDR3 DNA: TGTGCCAGCAGCCAAGACCAGAGAGCTAACTATGGCTACACCTTC; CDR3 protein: CASSQDQRANYGYTF
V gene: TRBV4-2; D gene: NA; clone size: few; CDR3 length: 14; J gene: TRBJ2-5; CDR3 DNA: TGTGCCAGCAGCCAATACAGCGAGGGAGAGACCCAGTACTTC; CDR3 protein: CASSQYSEGETQYF
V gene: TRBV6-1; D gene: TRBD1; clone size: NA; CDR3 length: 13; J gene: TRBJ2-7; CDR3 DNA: TGTGCCAGCACCAAGGACAGGGTTGATGAGCAGTACTTC; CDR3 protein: CASTKDRVDEQYF